The 28 T cell receptor beta chains reported below all come from one sample, sequenced in a study of blood T cell repertoires in COVID-19. Produced via immunoSEQ multiplex PCR; TCRdb's table is partial and in-frame only. This table has some 130,000 clones, around nine tenths appearing once. The sample taken for sequencing was peripheral blood. Receptor source: a man aged 45-65 years with active COVID-19.

The chain recombines TRBV18 with TRBJ1-1, with 8 bases fitting TRBD1. The length of the CDR3 is 14 residues. V shed 3 bases, J shed 3 bases, and the junction held 3 bases outside the gene matches. Germline values: CDR1 KGHSH, CDR2 LQKENI. The CDR3 region is CASSPGTGYTEAFF. In nucleotides, the CDR3 is TGTGCCAGCTCACCGGGGACAGGATACACTGAAGCTTTCTTT.

The genes are TRBV14 and TRBJ2-3; TRBD2 is a possible D gene (6 bases). The germline V gene has CDR1 SGHDN and CDR2 FVKESK. The V and J ends lost 0 bases and 7 bases respectively, with 14 bases between them. The CDR3 covers 15 residues. The CDR3 region has the DNA TGTGCCAGCAGCCAAGACGGAGGGGTCGGGAATACGCAGTATTTT. It is translated as CASSQDGGVGNTQYF.

The genes are TRBV3-1 (or the pseudogene TRBV3-2) and TRBJ2-1; 10 positions agree with TRBD2. Germline CDR1 and CDR2: LGHDT and YNNKEL (reference sequence). This CDR3 region has 17 residues. V was clipped by 1 base and J by 9 bases; unmatched bases: 12. The CDR3 bases are TGTGCCAGCAGCCAAGGGCGCAGGCTAGCGGGAGCGTCTGAGCAGTTCTTC. This gives the protein CASSQGRRLAGASEQFF.

V and J are TRBV5-4 and TRBJ2-7; a weak D match, TRBD2 (6 bases). Germline assignment: CDR1 SGHNT and CDR2 YYREEE (reference sequence). Trimming left V 0 bases short and J 5 bases short, with 12 bases between. This CDR3 is built from 14 residues. CDR3 residues: CASSLVADGHEQYF. In nucleotides, the CDR3 is TGTGCCAGCAGCTTGGTAGCGGATGGGCACGAGCAGTACTTC.

V usage is TRBV30 and J usage is TRBJ2-1; no clear D. CDR1 and CDR2 (germline): GTSNPN, SVGIG (reference sequence). The CDR3 runs 13 residues. Trimming removed 3 bases at V and 0 bases at J, with 6 bases between. CDR3 coding DNA: TGTGCCTGGAGAGAGAGCTCCTACAATGAGCAGTTCTTC. Translating it yields CAWRESSYNEQFF.

The V and J genes are TRBV10-3 and TRBJ2-3, with 11 positions matching TRBD2. The trim removed 0 bases at V and 5 bases at J, leaving 4 bases unmatched. Germline lookup yields CDR1 ENHRY and CDR2 SYGVKD. The CDR3 covers 16 residues. The CDR3 bases are TGTGCCATCAGTGAGTCAGCGCTAGCGGGGGGAGATACGCAGTATTTT. This gives the protein CAISESALAGGDTQYF.

The chain couples TRBV7-2 to TRBJ1-2, with 9 bases that match TRBD1. Germline lookup yields CDR1 SGHTA and CDR2 FQGNSA. With V trimmed by 5 bases and J by 4 bases, 5 bases remained unmatched. CDR3 length: 14 amino acids. In nucleotides, the CDR3 is TGTGCCAGCAGCGCGCAGACAGGGGGCTATGGCTACACCTTC. Translated: CASSAQTGGYGYTF.

The CDR3, as DNA: TGTGCCAGCAGCGGTGGTAGCGGGGGGGTGGTCCCCTACAATGAGCAGTTCTTC. Translated: CASSGGSGGVVPYNEQFF. The rearrangement joins TRBV9 to TRBJ2-1; 11 nucleotides match TRBD2. Losses at the gene ends were 3 bases for V and 2 bases for J; bases not matched to a gene: 10. From germline, CDR1 is SGDLS and CDR2 YYNGEE. The CDR3 has 18 residues.

V gene TRBV12-3 or TRBV12-4 combines with J gene TRBJ1-3, with no clear D. V was clipped by 2 bases and J by 5 bases, with 4 bases between them. The CDR3 runs 12 residues. The CDR3 DNA sequence: TGTGCCAGCAGTTTAATCAGAAACACCATATATTTT. Translation: CASSLIRNTIYF.

The gene calls are TRBV18 and TRBJ2-5, with 8 bases fitting TRBD2. The CDR3 consists of 16 residues. In germline, CDR1 is KGHSH, CDR2 LQKENI. V was clipped by 3 bases and J by 4 bases; unmatched bases: 10. The chain's CDR3 is CASSPTSRGLGETQYF. The DNA for the CDR3 is TGTGCCAGCTCACCTACTTCCCGGGGACTAGGAGAGACCCAGTACTTC.

The CDR3 loop reads CASSLYAGPETQYF. The CDR3 region has the DNA TGTGCCAGCAGCTTGTACGCGGGACCAGAGACCCAGTACTTC. This chain joins TRBV5-4 and TRBJ2-5, with D possibly matching TRBD2 (6 bases). The CDR3 runs to 14 residues. V was clipped by 1 base and J by 4 bases, with 11 bases between them. Germline V gives CDR1 SGHNT, CDR2 YYREEE (reference sequence).

V usage is TRBV3-1 (or the pseudogene TRBV3-2) and J usage is TRBJ2-3; D ambiguous. Deletions cut 8 bases from V and 1 base from J, with 4 bases between. Germline CDR1 reads LGHDT; CDR2 reads YNNKEL (reference sequence). The CDR3 contains 11 residues. The CDR3 protein is CASRGTDTQYF. In nucleotides, the CDR3 is TGTGCCAGCCGGGGCACAGATACGCAGTATTTT.

The chain recombines TRBV24-1 with TRBJ1-3, with a tentative D call TRBD1 (5 bases). This CDR3 spans 13 amino acids. V was shortened by 10 bases and J by 0 bases, with 9 bases between the two germline ends. Germline loops: CDR1 KGHDR, CDR2 SFDVKD. The CDR3 nucleotides are TGTGCCACAACAGGACCCTCTGGAAACACCATATATTTT. It encodes CATTGPSGNTIYF.

The CDR3 region is CASSQTRTDTQYF. In nucleotides, the CDR3 is TGTGCCAGCAGCCAAACCCGGACAGATACGCAGTATTTT. This chain joins TRBV3-1 (or the pseudogene TRBV3-2) and TRBJ2-3; no definite D call. The germline V and J ends were trimmed by 2 bases and 3 bases, with 6 bases remaining between them. Germline values: CDR1 LGHDT, CDR2 YNNKEL (reference sequence). The CDR3 extends over 13 amino acids.

The rearrangement links TRBV5-5 to TRBJ1-6; TRBD1 aligns across 7 bases. CDR3 length: 14 residues. Trimming took 4 bases from V and 6 from J; bases not matched to a gene: 4. CDR1 and CDR2 from the germline V gene are SGHKS and YYEKEE (reference sequence). The DNA for the CDR3 is TGTGCCAGCAGCCGGGACAGAGTTAATTCACCCCTCCACTTT. Translated, it gives CASSRDRVNSPLHF.

The CDR3 loop reads CASSRAGTGENTIYF. The CDR3 nucleotides are TGCGCCAGCAGCCGCGCCGGGACAGGGGAAAACACCATATATTTT. This sequence joins TRBV5-1 and TRBJ1-3; the match to TRBD1 covers 10 bases. V shed 4 bases, J shed 6 bases, and the junction held 7 bases outside the gene matches. Per germline, CDR1 SGHRS and CDR2 YFSETQ. The CDR3 is 15 residues long.

V is TRBV7-5 and J is TRBJ1-4; the DNA was not used to check the table's D call, TRBD1. TRBV7-5 is termed a pseudogene. The CDR3 is made up of 22 amino acids. The CDR3 DNA follows: TGTGCCAGAAGCTTAGCAACTCCGACAGGGTGTCCAACCTGTGCAACTAATGAAAAACTGTTTTTT. It translates to CARSLATPTGCPTCATNEKLFF.

The chain couples TRBV6-6 to TRBJ1-2, with D tentatively TRBD1 (6 bases). Trimming took 0 bases from V and 0 from J, leaving 11 bases between them. CDR3 length: 16 residues. Germline CDR1 is MNHNY and CDR2 is SVGAGI (reference sequence). The DNA of the CDR3 is TGTGCCAGCAGTTACTCCCGGGACACCCCTAACTATGGCTACACCTTC. Translation gives CASSYSRDTPNYGYTF.

The chain employs TRBV24-1 and TRBJ1-4, with 8 bases identical to TRBD1. The CDR3 runs to 16 residues. After removal of 3 bases from V and 7 bases from J, the junction contained 9 bases not matched to a gene. Germline V lookup: CDR1 KGHDR, CDR2 SFDVKD. In DNA, the CDR3 is TGTGCCACCAGTGATCCAGGACAGGGAGGGCCTGAAAAACTGTTTTTT. Translating it yields CATSDPGQGGPEKLFF.

The chain employs TRBV12-3 or TRBV12-4 and TRBJ2-2; D is perhaps TRBD2 (5 bases). Trimming stripped 6 bases from V and 3 bases from J, with 8 bases between. The length of the CDR3 is 13 residues. CDR3 DNA sequence: TGTGCCAGCAGGTGGACTTACACCGGGGAGCTGTTTTTT. It yields the protein CASRWTYTGELFF.

V usage is TRBV7-2 and J usage is TRBJ1-2, with 10 bases fitting TRBD1. Trimming took 1 base from V and 1 from J; bases not matched to a gene: 6. CDR3 length: 17 amino acids. Germline V lookup: CDR1 SGHTA, CDR2 FQGNSA. CDR3 nucleotides: TGTGCCAGCAGCTTAGGGGGACAGGGGAGAGGTAACTATGGCTACACCTTC. Its translation: CASSLGGQGRGNYGYTF.

The rearrangement uses TRBV7-8 and TRBJ2-7; TRBD2 aligns across 8 bases. Trimming at V came to 5 bases and at J to 3 bases, leaving 6 bases not matched to a gene. Germline CDR1 is SGHVS and CDR2 is FQNEAQ. The CDR3 sequence is 14 residues long. This CDR3 reads CASSGGTSRYEQYF. Here the CDR3 DNA reads TGTGCCAGCAGCGGCGGGACTAGTCGCTACGAGCAGTACTTC.

V usage is TRBV9 and J usage is TRBJ2-1; TRBD1 matches at 8 bases. Looked up from germline, CDR1 is SGDLS and CDR2 is YYNGEE. This CDR3 spans 13 amino acids. V shed 2 bases, J shed 10 bases, and the junction held 5 bases outside the gene matches. The CDR3 reads CASSVGGTGEQFF. As DNA, the CDR3 is TGTGCCAGCAGCGTTGGAGGGACAGGAGAGCAGTTCTTC.

The chain employs TRBV11-2 and TRBJ1-3; the match to TRBD1 covers 9 bases. The V segment lost 5 bases and the J segment 1 base; nucleotides outside the gene matches: 6. CDR3 length: 16 residues. In germline, CDR1 is SGHAT, CDR2 FQNNGV. CDR3 sequence: CASSDRQGGSGNTIYF. The CDR3 nucleotides read TGTGCCAGCAGCGATCGACAGGGGGGATCTGGAAACACCATATATTTT.

The genes are TRBV9 and TRBJ2-5, with 10 bases matching TRBD2. Germline V gene data show CDR1 as SGDLS and CDR2 as YYNGEE. V shed 3 bases, J shed 4 bases, and the junction held 3 bases outside the gene matches. This CDR3 is built from 14 residues. The CDR3 is CASSASGGGETQYF. The DNA for the CDR3 is TGTGCCAGCAGCGCGAGCGGGGGGGGAGAGACCCAGTACTTC.

The genes are TRBV6-5 and TRBJ1-6, with D possibly being TRBD1 (5 bases). The CDR3 length is 13 residues. V lost 10 bases to trimming and J lost 8 bases, with 15 bases between them. Germline-derived CDR1 and CDR2 are MNHEY and SVGAGI. The CDR3 coding sequence is TGTGCCATCTCCGGGGGGAAGGATTCACCCCTCCACTTT. The encoded protein is CAISGGKDSPLHF.

The rearrangement joins TRBV5-4 to TRBJ1-6; maybe TRBD1 (6 bases). V dropped 2 bases and J dropped 12 bases, with 15 bases sitting between them. The V gene's germline CDR1 is SGHNT and CDR2 YYREEE (reference sequence). The CDR3 has 14 amino acids. The CDR3 DNA is TGTGCCAGCAGCTTACAGGGATTCTGGGAACCCCTCCACTTT. It codes for CASSLQGFWEPLHF.

This clone appeared once. The rearrangement links TRBV30 to TRBJ2-1; 12 nucleotides agree with TRBD2. This CDR3 spans 19 amino acids. Looked up from germline, CDR1 is GTSNPN and CDR2 is SVGIG (reference sequence). V lost 3 bases and J lost 2; bases outside the gene matches: 14. The CDR3 protein is CAWRAGTSASGRAYNEQFF. CDR3 in DNA: TGTGCCTGGAGGGCCGGGACATCTGCTAGCGGGAGGGCCTACAATGAGCAGTTCTTC. Using reference TRBV30 and TRBJ2-1 for the parts outside the CDR3, the full variable domain is SQTIHQWPATLVQPVGSPLSLECTVEGTSNPNLYWYRQAAGRGLQLLFYSVGIGQISSEVPQNLSASRPQDRQFILSSKKLLLSDSGFYLCAWRAGTSASGRAYNEQFFGPGTRLTVL.